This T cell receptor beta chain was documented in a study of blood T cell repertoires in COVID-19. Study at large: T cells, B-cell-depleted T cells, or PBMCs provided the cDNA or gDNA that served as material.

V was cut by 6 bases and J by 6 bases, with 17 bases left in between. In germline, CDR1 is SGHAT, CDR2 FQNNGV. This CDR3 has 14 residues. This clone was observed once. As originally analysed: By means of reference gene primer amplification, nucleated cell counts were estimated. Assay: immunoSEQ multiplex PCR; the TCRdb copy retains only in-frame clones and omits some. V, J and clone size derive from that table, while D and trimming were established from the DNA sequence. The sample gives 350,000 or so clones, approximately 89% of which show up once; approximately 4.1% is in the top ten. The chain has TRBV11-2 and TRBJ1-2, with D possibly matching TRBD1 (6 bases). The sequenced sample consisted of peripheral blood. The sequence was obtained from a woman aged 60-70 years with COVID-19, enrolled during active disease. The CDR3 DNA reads TGTGCCAGCAGAACGGGGGGGCGCCACGATGGCTACACCTTC. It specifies CASRTGGRHDGYTF.